Listed below are T cell receptor beta chains from one sample, sequenced in a study of blood T cell repertoires in COVID-19. TCRdb's copy holds only in-frame clones and misses some; the assay was immunoSEQ multiplex PCR. The data show about 58,000 clones, with around 81% seen just once and 4.5% to 6% held by the top ten. Source material: peripheral blood. These receptors originate from a human donor in a cohort sampled during active COVID-19. Each CDR3 is given without its conserved first and last residue. The D gene is left open where the match is weak.

J gene: TRBJ1-1
D gene: .
V gene: TRBV28
CDR3 protein: ASRPPDKDEAF

J gene: TRBJ1-1
D gene: .
V gene: TRBV7-9
CDR3 protein: ASSSGAGGREAF

J gene: TRBJ1-1
D gene: TRBD1
V gene: TRBV10-3
CDR3 protein: AIRPDRGLNTEAF

J gene: TRBJ2-7
D gene: .
V gene: TRBV3-1/TRBV3-2
CDR3 protein: ASSPLWGGYEQY

J gene: TRBJ1-1
D gene: .
V gene: TRBV30
CDR3 protein: AWRQGRVLNTEAF

J gene: TRBJ2-7
D gene: .
V gene: TRBV6-5
CDR3 protein: ATRKDSYEQY

J gene: TRBJ2-7
D gene: TRBD2
V gene: TRBV5-1
CDR3 protein: ASSSGGQPYEQY

J gene: TRBJ2-2
D gene: .
V gene: TRBV6-6
CDR3 protein: ASSYGQDTGELF

J gene: TRBJ2-7
D gene: TRBD1
V gene: TRBV5-6
CDR3 protein: ASSPGPTGTPYEQY

J gene: TRBJ2-3
D gene: TRBD2
V gene: TRBV5-1
CDR3 protein: ASSLISGVSTDTQY

J gene: TRBJ2-7
D gene: TRBD2
V gene: TRBV27
CDR3 protein: ASSLRGGTYEQY

J gene: TRBJ1-3
D gene: TRBD1
V gene: TRBV11-3
CDR3 protein: ASSTNQGALGNTIY

J gene: TRBJ1-4
D gene: .
V gene: TRBV7-9
CDR3 protein: ASSLAEAGINEKLF

J gene: TRBJ1-4
D gene: .
V gene: TRBV6-4
CDR3 protein: ASTHPPGSTTNEKLF

J gene: TRBJ2-7
D gene: TRBD2
V gene: TRBV7-2
CDR3 protein: ASSPSGTPAEQY

J gene: TRBJ2-7
D gene: TRBD1
V gene: TRBV4-3
CDR3 protein: ASSQASGQAHEQY

J gene: TRBJ1-6
D gene: TRBD1
V gene: TRBV18
CDR3 protein: ASSPGTGGRNSPLH

J gene: TRBJ2-7
D gene: .
V gene: TRBV25-1
CDR3 protein: ASSPPPTSVEVHEQY

J gene: TRBJ1-5
D gene: .
V gene: TRBV6-1
CDR3 protein: ASSEFFLVSLGENQPQH